This entry concerns a single TCR beta chain. These data originate in a study of PD-L1 blockade in urothelial cancer. Using immunoSEQ multiplex PCR, the repertoire was profiled, and TCRdb retains in-frame clones only, with some absent. Of under 95,000 clones listed, over 80% are singletons. The time point was: pretreatment peripheral blood. The V and J ends lost 6 bases and 4 bases respectively, with 9 bases between them. Germline CDR1 is MNHNS and CDR2 is SASEGT. The CDR3 consists of 12 residues. The receptor was isolated from a woman aged 70 to 79 with urothelial cancer. The sample in question was PBMCs, obtained around atezolizumab (anti-PD-L1) treatment. The genes are TRBV6-1 and TRBJ1-1; D is uncertain. This CDR3 is CASRLLFTEAFF. The CDR3 bases are TGTGCCAGCAGACTACTATTCACTGAAGCTTTCTTT.